Listed below are T cell receptor beta chains from one sample, sequenced in a study of shared T cell receptors in the human thymus. Generated by immunoSEQ multiplex PCR, the TCRdb table keeps only in-frame clones and is missing some. The sample consists of about 660,000 clones, 88% of them appearing once. A further study also used this sample, focusing on human thymus T cells.

Sequenced: thymocytes. The receptors were sampled from a boy younger than two with a congenital heart defect. The CDR3 runs from the conserved cysteine through the conserved F or W. The D gene is left open where the match is weak. Clone size is stated in some rows and not others, as once, few, many or a class when expanded.

>TRBD2|-|TRBV15|TRBJ2-1|17
TGTGCCACCAGCACTTGGCGGGAGGGCCGGTCCTACAATGAGCAGTTCTTC
CATSTWREGRSYNEQFF
>TRBD2|-|TRBV7-2|TRBJ2-7|16
TGTGCCAGCAGCCAACGGACTAGCGGGAGGGTCAACGAGCAGTACTTC
CASSQRTSGRVNEQYF
>-|-|TRBV28|TRBJ2-7|13
TGTGCCAGCAGCCGAAGAGGGAGCTACGAGCAGTACTTC
CASSRRGSYEQYF
>-|-|TRBV28|TRBJ2-2|13
TGTGCCAGCATACGCCGGTCCCGGGGGGAGCTGTTTTTT
CASIRRSRGELFF
>TRBD1|-|TRBV4-3|TRBJ2-4|15
TGCGCCAGCAGCCAAGCCCGACAGGGGTTAAACATTCAGTACTTC
CASSQARQGLNIQYF
>TRBD2|-|TRBV7-9|TRBJ2-7|14
TGTGCCAGCAGCTTATTTGCGGGGGAGTACGAGCAGTACTTC
CASSLFAGEYEQYF
>-|-|TRBV15|TRBJ1-1|16
TGTGCCACCAGCAGAGATCTTAACGGTTGCAACACTGAAGCTTTCTTT
CATSRDLNGCNTEAFF
>-|-|TRBV27|TRBJ2-7|13
TGTGCCAGCAGTCCAGGAAACACCTACGAGCAGTACTTC
CASSPGNTYEQYF
>TRBD1|-|TRBV6-1|TRBJ2-3|10
TGTGCCAGCAGTGAGGGACAGCGTGATTTT
CASSEGQRDF
>-|-|TRBV14|TRBJ2-1|16
TGTGCCAGCAGCCAAGATAAATCACACATCTACAATGAGCAGTTCTTC
CASSQDKSHIYNEQFF
>TRBD1|-|TRBV30|TRBJ2-1|15
TGTGCCTGGAGCGACACCGGGGACAGGGGCAATGAGCAGTTCTTC
CAWSDTGDRGNEQFF
>-|once|TRBV28|TRBJ1-5|15
TGTGCCAGCAGTTTACCAGAATATAGCAATCAGCCCCAGCATTTT
CASSLPEYSNQPQHF
>-|-|TRBV11-2|TRBJ2-7|18
TGTGCCAGCAGCTTAGGGCCAATTCCGGGCGGGCCCCCCTACGAGCAGTACTTC
CASSLGPIPGGPPYEQYF
>TRBD2|-|TRBV10-1|TRBJ2-1|18
TGCGCCAGCAGTGAGTCCCGGTGGGGGGGGAGACAAAACAATGAGCAGTTCTTC
CASSESRWGGRQNNEQFF
>-|-|TRBV4-3|TRBJ2-5|18
TGCGCCAGCAGCCACAAACTTCCCTCAGCGGCCTCCGGGGGGACCCAGTACTTC
CASSHKLPSAASGGTQYF
>TRBD1|-|TRBV15|TRBJ1-2|16
TGTGCCACCAGCAGGCTCCCGGGACAGGGCATTGCTGGCTACACCTTC
CATSRLPGQGIAGYTF
>-|-|TRBV4-2|TRBJ2-1|14
TGTGCCAGCCGGGGGTCTCGGGCGATCAATGAGCAGTTCTTC
CASRGSRAINEQFF
>TRBD2|few|TRBV27|TRBJ2-7|17
TGTGCCAGCAGTTTACGCGGACTAGCGGGAGAGGCCTACGAGCAGTACTTC
CASSLRGLAGEAYEQYF
>-|-|TRBV28|TRBJ1-2|12
TGTGCCAGCAGAGGGGCGCTCTATGGCTACACCTTC
CASRGALYGYTF
>-|-|TRBV5-4|TRBJ1-5|13
TGTGCCAGCAGCTTCGGCGGTCAGGGGCCCCAGCATTTT
CASSFGGQGPQHF
>TRBD1|-|TRBV4-1|TRBJ2-2|16
TGCGCCAGCAGCCAAGAGGGACAGGGATTCCCCGGGGAGCTGTTTTTT
CASSQEGQGFPGELFF
>TRBD2|-|TRBV5-8|TRBJ2-1|14
TGTGCCAGCAGCGACGGGACTAGTTACAATGAGCAGTTCTTC
CASSDGTSYNEQFF
>-|-|TRBV19|TRBJ1-5|15
TGTGCCAGTACCCACGACAGGAACACAAATCAGCCCCAGCATTTT
CASTHDRNTNQPQHF
>-|once|TRBV7-2|TRBJ2-1|12
TGTGCCAGCAGCCCCCCCGGGAATGAGCAGTTCTTC
CASSPPGNEQFF
>-|-|TRBV27|TRBJ2-7|12
TGTGCCAGCGGCCCGCGGTTCTACGAGCAGTACTTC
CASGPRFYEQYF
>TRBD2|-|TRBV7-6|TRBJ2-1|20
TGTGCCAGCAGCCTAACAACCGGGACTAGCGGGCCCCGGCCCTACAATGAGCAGTTCTTC
CASSLTTGTSGPRPYNEQFF
>-|-|TRBV9|TRBJ2-5|14
TGTGCCAGCAGCGTAGGGCTTTACCAAGAGACCCAGTACTTC
CASSVGLYQETQYF
>TRBD1|-|TRBV14|TRBJ1-1|15
TGTGCCAGCAGCCAAGGGGGGACAGGGGGGACTGAAGCTTTCTTT
CASSQGGTGGTEAFF
>-|once|TRBV2|TRBJ2-7|19
TGTGCCAGCAGTGAAGACACCTCCCTATATGGACTGAAGTCCTACGAGCAGTACTTC
CASSEDTSLYGLKSYEQYF
>-|-|TRBV7-9|TRBJ2-2|13
TGTGCCAGCCAACCAGGGAACACCGGGGAGCTGTTTTTT
CASQPGNTGELFF
>-|-|TRBV15|TRBJ2-7|14
TGTGCCACCAGCAGAGATCTGTCCACAAACGAGCAGTACTTC
CATSRDLSTNEQYF
>-|-|TRBV20-1|TRBJ2-1|10
TGCAGTGCTATTATAAATGAGCAGTTCTTC
CSAIINEQFF
>TRBD1|-|TRBV15|TRBJ2-7|16
TGTGCCACCAGCAGAGACCTGGACAGGGGGCGCAACGAGCAGTACTTC
CATSRDLDRGRNEQYF
>-|-|TRBV25-1|TRBJ1-2|18
TGTGCCAGCAGTGAATCGCCTGCATGGCCGGAGGATAACTATGGCTACACCTTC
CASSESPAWPEDNYGYTF
>TRBD2|-|TRBV7-3|TRBJ2-1|16
TGTGCCAGCAGCTTAACGGCGCTAGCGGGAGTGAATGAGCAGTTCTTC
CASSLTALAGVNEQFF
>TRBD1|-|TRBV15|TRBJ1-1|14
TGTGCCACCAGCGGACACAGGGGGAGCACTGAAGCTTTCTTT
CATSGHRGSTEAFF
>-|once|TRBV27|TRBJ1-1|15
TGTGCCAGCAGTTTACGTGCAGGGCGGAACACTGAAGCTTTCTTT
CASSLRAGRNTEAFF
>TRBD2|-|TRBV5-1|TRBJ2-1|21
TGCGCCAGCAGCTTGCAAATGCCGGCAGGGACTAGCGGGAGATCCTACAATGAGCAGTTCTTC
CASSLQMPAGTSGRSYNEQFF
>TRBD2|once|TRBV7-9|TRBJ2-1|15
TGTGCCAGCAGCTTAGCTACGGGAGGGCAGTATGAGCAGTTCTTC
CASSLATGGQYEQFF
>TRBD2|-|TRBV27|TRBJ2-7|15
TGTGCCAGCAGAAGAAGACTAGCGGATACCTACGAGCAGTACTTC
CASRRRLADTYEQYF
>-|-|TRBV29-1|TRBJ1-3|14
TGCAGCGTTGAAGAAACAGGGTCTGGAAACACCATATATTTT
CSVEETGSGNTIYF
>-|-|TRBV21-1|TRBJ2-3|21
-
CASSKVGQGAGFEHTTDTQYF
>-|-|TRBV15|TRBJ1-5|16
TGTGCCACCAGCAGAGGGGGCAGGTATAGCAATCAGCCCCAGCATTTT
CATSRGGRYSNQPQHF
>-|-|TRBV19|TRBJ2-7|16
TGTGCCAGTAGTATAAACCCGGCGGGTCATCGCTACGAGCAGTACTTC
CASSINPAGHRYEQYF
>-|-|TRBV14|TRBJ1-3|16
TGTGCCAGCAGCCAGCGAGACAGTGTCGTCGGAAACACCATATATTTT
CASSQRDSVVGNTIYF
>-|-|TRBV12-2|TRBJ2-3|18
TGTGCAAGTCGCTTAGGGGGACTAGCGGGAGGGAACACAGATACGCAGTATTTT
CASRLGGLAGGNTDTQYF
>TRBD1|-|TRBV9|TRBJ1-2|17
TGTGCCAGCAGCGTACGGAAACAACCGGACAGGGAAAATGGCTACACCTTC
CASSVRKQPDRENGYTF
>TRBD2|once|TRBV7-3|TRBJ2-1|17
TGTGCCAGCAGCTTAAAACAGGCGGGAGGTGCCTACAATGAGCAGTTCTTC
CASSLKQAGGAYNEQFF
>-|-|TRBV2|TRBJ1-1|18
TGTGCCAGCAGTGAGGTTCTGGGTGAAGGAGATTTTGGCACTGAAGCTTTCTTT
CASSEVLGEGDFGTEAFF
>-|-|TRBV6-4|TRBJ1-1|15
TGTGCCAGCAGTGAAAACGCAAGGGGCGGCACTGAAGCTTTCTTT
CASSENARGGTEAFF
>TRBD2|-|TRBV4-2|TRBJ2-1|16
TGTGCCAGCAGCCAAGACAGCGGGAGGGGAGACAATGAGCAGTTCTTC
CASSQDSGRGDNEQFF